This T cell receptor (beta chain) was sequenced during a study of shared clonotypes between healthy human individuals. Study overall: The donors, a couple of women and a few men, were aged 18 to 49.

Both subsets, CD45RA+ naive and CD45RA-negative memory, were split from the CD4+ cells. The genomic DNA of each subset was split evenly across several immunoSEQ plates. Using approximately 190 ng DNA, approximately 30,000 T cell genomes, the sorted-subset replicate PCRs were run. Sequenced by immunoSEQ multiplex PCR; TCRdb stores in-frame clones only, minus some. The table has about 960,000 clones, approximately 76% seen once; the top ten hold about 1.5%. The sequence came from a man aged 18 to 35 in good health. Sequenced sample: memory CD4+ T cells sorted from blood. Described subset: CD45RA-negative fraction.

For the CDR3, the DNA is TGTGCCAGCTCAGGCACAGGGGCACCGGATACGCAGTATTTT. Protein sequence: CASSGTGAPDTQYF. The chain is built from TRBV18 and TRBJ2-3; TRBD1 matches at 7 bases. J gave up 6 bases and V 5 bases, and 8 bases lay outside the gene matches. The CDR3 covers 14 residues. CDR1 KGHSH and CDR2 LQKENI come from the germline V gene.